The rows below give T cell receptor beta chains drawn from one sample of a study of T cells in Graves' hyperthyroidism and ophthalmopathy. In TCRdb, the multiplex PCR reads were re-called with MiXCR into one record per CDR3 protein. The sample has fewer than 650,000 distinct CDR3 sequences; around 15% are singletons. Sequenced input: blood. The source is a woman aged 40 to 50 with Graves' ophthalmopathy. The CDR3 runs from the conserved cysteine through the conserved F or W. A D gene is named only where the DNA matches it firmly. Only part of the rows carry a size: once, few, many, or a class if the clone is expanded.

V: TRBV7-8; size: many; J: TRBJ2-5; D: TRBD1; CDR3: CASSFTRGPETQYF; DNA: TGTGCCAGCAGCTTTACCAGGGGGCCGGAGACCCAGTACTTC
V: TRBV30; size: many; J: TRBJ1-5; D: NA; CDR3: CAWSAGPVSNQPQHF; DNA: TGTGCCTGGAGCGCCGGGCCCGTTAGCAATCAGCCCCAGCATTTT
V: TRBV10-2; size: few; J: TRBJ2-2; D: TRBD2; CDR3: CASSEFLSGRGDTGELFF; DNA: TGCGCCAGCAGTGAATTTTTAAGCGGGAGAGGCGACACCGGGGAGCTGTTTTTT
V: TRBV6-5; size: NA; J: TRBJ2-3; D: TRBD2; CDR3: CASSLAGDTDTQYF; DNA: TGTGCCAGCAGTTTAGCGGGAGACACAGATACGCAGTATTTT
V: TRBV19; size: many; J: TRBJ1-3; D: NA; CDR3: CASSTGGRSGNTIYF; DNA: TGTGCCAGTAGTACTGGGGGGCGATCTGGAAACACCATATATTTT
V: TRBV4-1; size: few; J: TRBJ2-3; D: NA; CDR3: CASSQDGTGSTDTQYF; DNA: TGCGCCAGCAGCCAAGATGGAACAGGGAGTACAGATACGCAGTATTTT
V: TRBV12-3/TRBV12-4; size: NA; J: TRBJ1-2; D: NA; CDR3: CASSLGGRANYGYTF; DNA: TGTGCCAGCAGTTTAGGGGGCAGGGCTAACTATGGCTACACCTTC
V: TRBV12-3/TRBV12-4; size: few; J: TRBJ1-4; D: NA; CDR3: CASSPDTPADEKLFF; DNA: TGTGCCAGCAGTCCCGACACCCCGGCGGATGAAAAACTGTTTTTT
V: TRBV5-1; size: NA; J: TRBJ2-2; D: NA; CDR3: CASSIIGETGELFF; DNA: TGCGCCAGCAGCATCATCGGAGAAACCGGGGAGCTGTTTTTT
V: TRBV5-6; size: NA; J: TRBJ2-3; D: TRBD2; CDR3: CASSERERETADTQYF; DNA: TGTGCCAGCAGCGAGAGGGAGCGGGAGACTGCAGATACGCAGTATTTT
V: TRBV12-3/TRBV12-4; size: NA; J: TRBJ2-5; D: TRBD2; CDR3: CASSLYSRGLAGETQYF; DNA: TGTGCCAGCAGTTTATATTCCCGGGGACTAGCGGGAGAGACTCAGTACTTC
V: TRBV6-1; size: many; J: TRBJ1-5; D: TRBD1; CDR3: CASSDRGERQPQHF; DNA: TGTGCCAGCAGCGACAGGGGCGAACGGCAGCCCCAGCATTTT
V: TRBV7-2; size: NA; J: TRBJ2-2; D: NA; CDR3: CASSLTSNTGELFF; DNA: TGTGCCAGCAGCCTAACGTCGAACACCGGGGAGCTGTTTTTT
V: TRBV20-1; size: many; J: TRBJ1-5; D: NA; CDR3: CSARTGSANQPQHF; DNA: TGCAGTGCTAGGACGGGATCAGCAAATCAGCCCCAGCATTTT
V: TRBV10-3; size: many; J: TRBJ1-1; D: NA; CDR3: CAISKGGTEAFF; DNA: TGTGCCATCAGTAAGGGCGGGACTGAAGCTTTCTTT
V: TRBV20-1; size: few; J: TRBJ2-7; D: NA; CDR3: CSARGSHEQYF; DNA: TGCAGTGCTAGAGGCTCACACGAGCAGTACTTC
V: TRBV2; size: many; J: TRBJ1-1; D: TRBD1; CDR3: CASSEALGDSKAYGAFF; DNA: TGTGCCAGCAGTGAAGCGCTCGGGGACAGTAAAGCTTATGGGGCTTTCTTT
V: TRBV18; size: NA; J: TRBJ2-6; D: NA; CDR3: CASSPATSGANVLTF; DNA: TGTGCCAGCTCACCTGCCACGTCCGGGGCCAACGTCCTGACTTTC
V: TRBV6-1; size: many; J: TRBJ1-1; D: NA; CDR3: CASSQRAREAFF; DNA: TGTGCCAGCAGTCAACGGGCCCGTGAAGCTTTCTTT
V: TRBV7-9; size: few; J: TRBJ2-2; D: NA; CDR3: CASRDSPTGELFF; DNA: TGTGCCAGCAGGGACAGTCCCACCGGGGAGCTGTTTTTT
V: TRBV4-1; size: few; J: TRBJ1-1; D: NA; CDR3: CASSQDRGMNTEAFF; DNA: TGCGCCAGCAGCCAAGATCGGGGTATGAACACTGAAGCTTTCTTT
V: TRBV18; size: NA; J: TRBJ1-1; D: NA; CDR3: CASSPLRENTEAFF; DNA: TGTGCCAGCTCACCGCTCAGGGAGAACACTGAAGCTTTCTTT
V: TRBV29-1; size: many; J: TRBJ1-1; D: NA; CDR3: CSVELGMNTEAFF; DNA: TGCAGCGTTGAGTTGGGGATGAACACTGAAGCTTTCTTT
V: TRBV14; size: few; J: TRBJ1-3; D: NA; CDR3: CASSRSLSGNTIYF; DNA: TGTGCCAGCAGCCGGAGTTTATCGGGAAACACCATATATTTT
V: TRBV25-1; size: NA; J: TRBJ2-6; D: NA; CDR3: CASQSGANVLTF; DNA: TGTGCCAGCCAATCTGGGGCCAACGTCCTGACTTTC
V: TRBV10-3; size: many; J: TRBJ1-2; D: NA; CDR3: CAISEGPGHGYTF; DNA: TGTGCCATCAGTGAGGGGCCGGGGCATGGCTACACCTTC
V: TRBV7-2; size: few; J: TRBJ1-2; D: TRBD1; CDR3: CASSYRDRENYGYTF; DNA: TGTGCCAGCAGCTATAGGGACAGGGAAAATTATGGCTACACCTTC
V: TRBV6-5; size: NA; J: TRBJ2-5; D: NA; CDR3: CASSYNTGRGETQYF; DNA: TGTGCCAGCAGTTACAATACGGGGCGCGGGGAGACCCAGTACTTC
V: TRBV29-1; size: few; J: TRBJ2-7; D: NA; CDR3: CSVEILRTGAYEQYF; DNA: TGCAGCGTTGAGATTCTAAGGACGGGGGCCTACGAGCAGTACTTC
V: TRBV6-1; size: few; J: TRBJ1-1; D: NA; CDR3: CASPGRNAEAFF; DNA: TGTGCCAGCCCCGGTAGGAACGCTGAAGCTTTCTTT
V: TRBV20-1; size: many; J: TRBJ1-5; D: TRBD1; CDR3: CSATNPTDRVTNQPQHF; DNA: TGCAGTGCTACGAACCCTACCGACAGGGTCACGAATCAGCCCCAGCATTTT
V: TRBV6-5; size: many; J: TRBJ2-5; D: NA; CDR3: CASTQWETQYF; DNA: TGTGCCAGCACCCAGTGGGAGACCCAGTACTTC
V: TRBV5-1; size: NA; J: TRBJ2-7; D: NA; CDR3: CASSPGDTEGEQYF; DNA: TGCGCCAGCAGCCCCGGGGACACCGAGGGCGAGCAGTACTTC
V: TRBV30; size: NA; J: TRBJ2-7; D: TRBD1; CDR3: CAWERDRNYEQYF; DNA: TGTGCCTGGGAACGGGACAGAAACTACGAGCAGTACTTC
V: TRBV7-9; size: NA; J: TRBJ2-7; D: NA; CDR3: CASSQQGPREYEQYF; DNA: TGTGCCAGCAGCCAACAGGGACCGCGGGAGTACGAGCAGTACTTC
V: TRBV11-2; size: NA; J: TRBJ1-5; D: NA; CDR3: CASSLGGTAWGQPQHF; DNA: TGTGCCAGCAGCTTAGGAGGAACGGCCTGGGGACAGCCCCAGCATTTT
V: TRBV6-5; size: many; J: TRBJ2-7; D: NA; CDR3: CASSYSGEGLAEQYF; DNA: TGTGCCAGCAGTTACTCCGGAGAGGGGTTGGCCGAGCAGTACTTC
V: TRBV28; size: many; J: TRBJ1-1; D: TRBD1; CDR3: CASSQPRTGTLEAFF; DNA: TGTGCCAGCAGTCAACCGCGGACAGGGACCCTAGAAGCTTTCTTT
V: TRBV20-1; size: many; J: TRBJ1-1; D: NA; CDR3: CKGTVSMNTEAFF; DNA: TGCAAGGGGACTGTCTCGATGAACACTGAAGCTTTCTTT
V: TRBV19; size: many; J: TRBJ1-1; D: NA; CDR3: CASSFTPLVNTEAFF; DNA: TGTGCCAGTAGTTTCACCCCTTTGGTGAACACTGAAGCTTTCTTT
V: TRBV7-3; size: NA; J: TRBJ2-2; D: NA; CDR3: CASNTGVTAGELFF; DNA: TGTGCCAGCAACACCGGGGTAACGGCCGGGGAGCTGTTTTTT
V: TRBV10-3; size: many; J: TRBJ1-1; D: NA; CDR3: CAISERAENTEAFF; DNA: TGTGCCATCAGTGAGAGGGCAGAGAACACTGAAGCTTTCTTT
V: TRBV6-2/TRBV6-3; size: many; J: TRBJ2-7; D: TRBD1; CDR3: CASATGGSSYEQYF; DNA: TGTGCCAGCGCGACAGGGGGTAGCTCCTACGAGCAGTACTTC
V: TRBV12-3/TRBV12-4; size: NA; J: TRBJ2-7; D: NA; CDR3: CASSLVLQGGNYEQYF; DNA: TGTGCCAGCAGTTTAGTTTTACAGGGTGGGAACTACGAGCAGTACTTC
V: TRBV28; size: many; J: TRBJ2-7; D: NA; CDR3: CATGRAGTSYEQYF; DNA: TGTGCCACCGGGCGAGCGGGCACCTCCTACGAGCAGTACTTC
V: TRBV28; size: many; J: TRBJ1-5; D: NA; CDR3: CASSNPPNQPQHF; DNA: TGTGCCAGCAGTAATCCTCCCAATCAGCCCCAGCATTTT
V: TRBV7-2; size: many; J: TRBJ1-1; D: NA; CDR3: CASSLGTASYTEAFF; DNA: TGTGCCAGCAGCTTAGGTACCGCCAGCTACACTGAAGCTTTCTTT
V: TRBV10-3; size: many; J: TRBJ1-5; D: NA; CDR3: CAIRDSADSNQPQHF; DNA: TGTGCCATCAGGGACAGTGCCGATAGCAATCAGCCCCAGCATTTT
V: TRBV7-2; size: many; J: TRBJ2-5; D: NA; CDR3: CASSSPTGQETQYF; DNA: TGTGCCAGCAGCTCCCCGACTGGCCAAGAGACCCAGTACTTC
V: TRBV12-3/TRBV12-4; size: many; J: TRBJ1-5; D: NA; CDR3: CASAGTHGDQPQHF; DNA: TGTGCCAGCGCCGGGACTCATGGAGATCAGCCCCAGCATTTT
V: TRBV7-8; size: NA; J: TRBJ2-2; D: NA; CDR3: CASRRGAGPGELFF; DNA: TGTGCCAGCCGTCGGGGGGCGGGTCCCGGGGAGCTGTTTTTT
V: TRBV12-3/TRBV12-4; size: many; J: TRBJ1-1; D: NA; CDR3: CASSFVSGNTEAFF; DNA: TGTGCCAGCAGTTTTGTTTCTGGGAACACTGAAGCTTTCTTT
V: TRBV12-3/TRBV12-4; size: NA; J: TRBJ2-2; D: NA; CDR3: CASNFGQTGELFF; DNA: TGTGCCAGCAACTTCGGGCAAACCGGGGAGCTGTTTTTT
V: TRBV20-1; size: NA; J: TRBJ1-5; D: NA; CDR3: CSARGGEAGSQPQHF; DNA: TGCAGTGCTAGAGGCGGGGAGGCAGGGAGTCAGCCCCAGCATTTT
V: TRBV28; size: NA; J: TRBJ2-7; D: NA; CDR3: CASTFGIEQYF; DNA: TGTGCCAGCACCTTCGGGATAGAACAGTACTTC
V: TRBV6-5; size: many; J: TRBJ1-2; D: NA; CDR3: CAAGGRWGTNYGYTF; DNA: TGTGCCGCGGGGGGGAGATGGGGCACTAACTATGGCTACACCTTC
V: TRBV6-2/TRBV6-3; size: many; J: TRBJ1-5; D: NA; CDR3: CASSYIASGQPQHF; DNA: TGTGCCAGCAGTTATATTGCCTCGGGTCAGCCCCAGCATTTT